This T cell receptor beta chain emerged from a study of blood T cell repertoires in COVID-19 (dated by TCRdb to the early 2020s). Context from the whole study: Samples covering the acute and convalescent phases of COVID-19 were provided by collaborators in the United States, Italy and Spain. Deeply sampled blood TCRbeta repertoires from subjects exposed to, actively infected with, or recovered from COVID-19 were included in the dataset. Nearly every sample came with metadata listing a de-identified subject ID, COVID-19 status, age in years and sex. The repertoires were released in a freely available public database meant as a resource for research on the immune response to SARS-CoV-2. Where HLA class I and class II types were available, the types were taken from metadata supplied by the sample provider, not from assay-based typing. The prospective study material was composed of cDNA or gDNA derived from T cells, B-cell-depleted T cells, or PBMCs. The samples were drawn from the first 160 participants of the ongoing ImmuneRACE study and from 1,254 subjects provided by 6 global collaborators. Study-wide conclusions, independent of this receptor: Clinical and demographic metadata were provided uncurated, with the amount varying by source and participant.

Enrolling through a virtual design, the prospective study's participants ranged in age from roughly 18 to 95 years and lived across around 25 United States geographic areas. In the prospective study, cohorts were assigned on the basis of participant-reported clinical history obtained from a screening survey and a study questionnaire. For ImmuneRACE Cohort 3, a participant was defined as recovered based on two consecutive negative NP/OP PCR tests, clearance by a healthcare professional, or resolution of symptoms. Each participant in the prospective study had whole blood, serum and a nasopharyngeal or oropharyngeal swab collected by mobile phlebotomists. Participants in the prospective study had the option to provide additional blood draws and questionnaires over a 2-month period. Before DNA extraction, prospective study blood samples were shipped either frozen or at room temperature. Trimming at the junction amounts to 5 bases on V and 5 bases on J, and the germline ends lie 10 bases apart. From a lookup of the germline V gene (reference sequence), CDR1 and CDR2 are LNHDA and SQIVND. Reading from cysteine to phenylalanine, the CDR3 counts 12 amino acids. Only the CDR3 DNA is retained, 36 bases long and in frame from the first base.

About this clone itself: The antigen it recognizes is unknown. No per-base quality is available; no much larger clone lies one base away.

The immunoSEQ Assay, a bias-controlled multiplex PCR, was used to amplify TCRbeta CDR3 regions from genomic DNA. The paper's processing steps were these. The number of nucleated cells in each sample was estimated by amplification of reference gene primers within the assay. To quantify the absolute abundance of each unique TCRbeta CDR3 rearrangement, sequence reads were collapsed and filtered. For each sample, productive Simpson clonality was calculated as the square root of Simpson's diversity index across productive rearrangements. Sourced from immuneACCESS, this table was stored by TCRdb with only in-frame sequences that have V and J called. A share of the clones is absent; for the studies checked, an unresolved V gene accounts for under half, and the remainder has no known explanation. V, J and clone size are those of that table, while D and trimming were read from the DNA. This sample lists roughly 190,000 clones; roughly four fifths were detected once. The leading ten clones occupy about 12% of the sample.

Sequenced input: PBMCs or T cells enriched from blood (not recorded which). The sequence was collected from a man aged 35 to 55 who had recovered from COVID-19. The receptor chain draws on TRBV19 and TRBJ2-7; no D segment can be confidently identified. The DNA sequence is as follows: TGTGCCAGTAGTGTGGGCTGGGACGAGCAGTACTTC. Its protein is CASSVGWDEQYF.